The clone carrying this T cell receptor (beta chain) was seen a handful of times. What it recognizes is unknown. The germline CDR1 and CDR2 sequences are SGHVS and FQNEAQ. With 4 bases clipped from V and 7 bases from J, the junction kept 21 bases outside the gene matches. This CDR3 region has 19 residues. The data were obtained in a study of T-cell memory formation after mild COVID-19. For the study at large: The TCR clusters were mostly specific to one donor. Study-level findings and limits: Chiefly within CM and EM were the contracting CD4+ clones; CD8+ ones were within EMRA. CD4+ bias marked clones expanding day 15 to 37, unlike balanced contracting clones.

TCRdb ran MiXCR on the 5' RACE reads and lists one entry per CDR3 protein. The sample has more than 70,000 distinct CDR3 sequences, about 15% seen once; the top ten hold 31%. The origin of this receptor is an adult woman who had mild COVID-19 (a few samples of this study predate the infection). Cell type and time point are not known. The sample taken for sequencing was PBMCs or a T cell subset sorted from them (not recorded which). The V call is TRBV7-8, the J call TRBJ2-5, with TRBD2 identical over 10 bases. The CDR3 protein is CASSSTVGLAGGTLLTQYF. The CDR3 DNA sequence: TGTGCCAGCAGCTCTACGGTCGGTTTAGCGGGAGGTACCCTCTTGACCCAGTACTTC.